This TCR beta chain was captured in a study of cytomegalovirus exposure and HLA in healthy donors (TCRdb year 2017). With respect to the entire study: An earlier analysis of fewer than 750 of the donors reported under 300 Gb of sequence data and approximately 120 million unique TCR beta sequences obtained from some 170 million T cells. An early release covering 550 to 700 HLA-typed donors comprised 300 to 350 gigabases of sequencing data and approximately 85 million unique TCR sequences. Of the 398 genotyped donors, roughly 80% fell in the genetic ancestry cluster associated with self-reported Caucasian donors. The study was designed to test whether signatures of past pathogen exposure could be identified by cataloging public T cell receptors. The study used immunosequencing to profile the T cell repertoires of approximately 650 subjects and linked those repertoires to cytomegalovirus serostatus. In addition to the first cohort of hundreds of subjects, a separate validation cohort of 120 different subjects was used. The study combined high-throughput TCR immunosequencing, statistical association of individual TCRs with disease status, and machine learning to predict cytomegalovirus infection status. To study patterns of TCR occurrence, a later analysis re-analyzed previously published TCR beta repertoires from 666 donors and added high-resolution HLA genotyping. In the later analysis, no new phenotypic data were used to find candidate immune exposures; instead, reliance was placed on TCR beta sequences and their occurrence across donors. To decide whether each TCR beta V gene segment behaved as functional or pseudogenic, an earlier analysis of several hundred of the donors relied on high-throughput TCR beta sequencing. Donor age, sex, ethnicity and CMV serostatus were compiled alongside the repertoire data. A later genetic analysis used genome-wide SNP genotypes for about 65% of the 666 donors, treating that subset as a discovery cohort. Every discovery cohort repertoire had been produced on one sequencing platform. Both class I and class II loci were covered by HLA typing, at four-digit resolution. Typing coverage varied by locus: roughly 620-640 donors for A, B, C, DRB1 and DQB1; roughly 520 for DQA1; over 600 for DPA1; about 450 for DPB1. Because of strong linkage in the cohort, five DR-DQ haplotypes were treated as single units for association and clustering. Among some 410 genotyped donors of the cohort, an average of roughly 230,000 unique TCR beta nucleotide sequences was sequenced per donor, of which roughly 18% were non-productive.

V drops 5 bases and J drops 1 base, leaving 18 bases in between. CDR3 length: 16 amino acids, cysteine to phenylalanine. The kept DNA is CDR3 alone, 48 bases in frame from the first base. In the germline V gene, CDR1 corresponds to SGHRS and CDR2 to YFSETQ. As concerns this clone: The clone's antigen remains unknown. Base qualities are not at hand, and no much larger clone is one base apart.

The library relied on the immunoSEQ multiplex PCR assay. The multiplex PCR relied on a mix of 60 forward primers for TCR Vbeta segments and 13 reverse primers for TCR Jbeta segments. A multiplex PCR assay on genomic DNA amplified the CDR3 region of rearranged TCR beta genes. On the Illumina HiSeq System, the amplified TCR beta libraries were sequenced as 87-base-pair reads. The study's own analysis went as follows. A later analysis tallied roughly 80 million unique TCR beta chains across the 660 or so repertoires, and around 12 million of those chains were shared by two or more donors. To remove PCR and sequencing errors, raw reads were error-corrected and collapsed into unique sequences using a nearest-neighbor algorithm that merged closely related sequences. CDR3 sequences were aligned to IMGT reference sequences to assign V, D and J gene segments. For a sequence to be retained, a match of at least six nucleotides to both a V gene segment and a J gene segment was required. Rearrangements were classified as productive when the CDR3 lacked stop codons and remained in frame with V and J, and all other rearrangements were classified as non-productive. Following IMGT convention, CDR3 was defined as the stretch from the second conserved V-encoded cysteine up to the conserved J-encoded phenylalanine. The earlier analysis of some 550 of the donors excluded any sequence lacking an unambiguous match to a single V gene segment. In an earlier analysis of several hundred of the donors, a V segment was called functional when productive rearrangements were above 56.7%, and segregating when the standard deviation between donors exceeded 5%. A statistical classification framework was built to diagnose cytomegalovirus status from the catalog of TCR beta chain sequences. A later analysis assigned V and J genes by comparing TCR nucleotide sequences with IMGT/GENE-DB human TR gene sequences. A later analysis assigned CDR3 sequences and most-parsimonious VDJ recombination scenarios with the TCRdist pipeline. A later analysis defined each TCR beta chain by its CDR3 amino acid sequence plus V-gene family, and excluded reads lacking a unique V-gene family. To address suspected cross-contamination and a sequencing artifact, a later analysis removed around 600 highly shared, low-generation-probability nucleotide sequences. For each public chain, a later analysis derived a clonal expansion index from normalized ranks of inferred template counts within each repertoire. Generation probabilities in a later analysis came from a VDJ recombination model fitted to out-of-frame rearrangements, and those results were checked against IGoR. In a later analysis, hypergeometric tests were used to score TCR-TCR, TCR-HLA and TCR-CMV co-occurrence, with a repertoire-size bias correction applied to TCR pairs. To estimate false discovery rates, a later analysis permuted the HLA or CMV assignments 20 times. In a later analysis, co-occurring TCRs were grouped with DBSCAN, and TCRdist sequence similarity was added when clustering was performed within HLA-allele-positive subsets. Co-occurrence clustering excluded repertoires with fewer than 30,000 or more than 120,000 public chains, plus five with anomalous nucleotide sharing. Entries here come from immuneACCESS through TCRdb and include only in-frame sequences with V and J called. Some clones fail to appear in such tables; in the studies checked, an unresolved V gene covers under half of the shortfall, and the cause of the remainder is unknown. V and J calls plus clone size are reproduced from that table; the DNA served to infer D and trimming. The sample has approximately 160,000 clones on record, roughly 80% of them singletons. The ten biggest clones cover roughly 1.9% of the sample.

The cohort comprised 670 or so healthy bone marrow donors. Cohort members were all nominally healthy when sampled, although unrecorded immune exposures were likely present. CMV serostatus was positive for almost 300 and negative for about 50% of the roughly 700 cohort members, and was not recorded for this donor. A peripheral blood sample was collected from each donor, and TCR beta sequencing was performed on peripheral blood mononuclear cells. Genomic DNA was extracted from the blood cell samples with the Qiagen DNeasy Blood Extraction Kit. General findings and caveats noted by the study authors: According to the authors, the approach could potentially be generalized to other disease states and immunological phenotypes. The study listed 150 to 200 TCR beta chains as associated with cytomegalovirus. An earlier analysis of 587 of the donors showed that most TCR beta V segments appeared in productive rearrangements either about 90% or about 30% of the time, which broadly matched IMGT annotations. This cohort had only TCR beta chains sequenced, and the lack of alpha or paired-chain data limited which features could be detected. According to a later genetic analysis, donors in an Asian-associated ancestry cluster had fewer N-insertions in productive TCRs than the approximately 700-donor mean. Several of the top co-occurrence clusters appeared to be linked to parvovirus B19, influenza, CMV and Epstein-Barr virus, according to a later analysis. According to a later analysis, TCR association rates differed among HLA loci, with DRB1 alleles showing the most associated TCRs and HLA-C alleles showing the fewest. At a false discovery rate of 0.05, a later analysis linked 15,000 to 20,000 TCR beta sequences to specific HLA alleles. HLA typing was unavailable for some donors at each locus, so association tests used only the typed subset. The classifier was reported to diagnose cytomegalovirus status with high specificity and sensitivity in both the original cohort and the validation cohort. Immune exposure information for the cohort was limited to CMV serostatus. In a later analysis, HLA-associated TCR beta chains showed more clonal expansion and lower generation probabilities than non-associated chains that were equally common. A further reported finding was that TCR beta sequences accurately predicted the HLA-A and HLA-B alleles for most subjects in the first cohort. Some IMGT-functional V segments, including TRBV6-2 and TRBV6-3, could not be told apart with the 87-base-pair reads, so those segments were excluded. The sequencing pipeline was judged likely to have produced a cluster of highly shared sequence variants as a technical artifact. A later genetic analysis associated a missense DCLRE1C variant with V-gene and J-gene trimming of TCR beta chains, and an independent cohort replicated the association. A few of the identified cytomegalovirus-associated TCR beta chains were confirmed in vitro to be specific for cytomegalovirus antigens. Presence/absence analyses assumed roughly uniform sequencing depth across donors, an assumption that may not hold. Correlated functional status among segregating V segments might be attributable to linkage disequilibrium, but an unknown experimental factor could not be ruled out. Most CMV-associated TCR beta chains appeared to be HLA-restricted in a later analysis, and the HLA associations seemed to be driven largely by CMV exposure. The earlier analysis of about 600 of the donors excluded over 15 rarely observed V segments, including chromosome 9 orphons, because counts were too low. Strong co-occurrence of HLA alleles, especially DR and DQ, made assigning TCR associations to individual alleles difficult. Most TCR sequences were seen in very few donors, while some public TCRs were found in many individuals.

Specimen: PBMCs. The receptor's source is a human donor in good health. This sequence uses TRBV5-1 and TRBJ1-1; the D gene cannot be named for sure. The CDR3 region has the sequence CASRYDAGRGNTEAFF. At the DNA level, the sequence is TGCGCCAGCAGATACGACGCGGGGAGAGGGAACACTGAAGCTTTCTTT.